The 9 T cell receptor beta chains given below trace back to one sample, sequenced in a study of regulatory T cells in long-lasting Graves disease. Arm-PCR of CDR3 regions with iRepertoire HTBI primers generated TCR beta libraries. TCRdb fed the multiplex PCR reads into MiXCR, producing one record per CDR3 protein. The profile covers some 280,000 distinct CDR3 sequences, with 20% to 25% appearing a single time and about 56% taken by the ten largest. Time point noted: persistent/refractory GD, antithyroid drugs over 5 years with positive TRAb. PBMCs were the source of the RNA used for TCR sequencing. Sample: peripheral blood mononuclear cells (PBMCs), taken when the disease was refractory, from a patient treated with antithyroid drugs. The receptor set was obtained from a female donor with Graves disease.

At least ten counts were recorded for this clonotype. The CDR3 sequence: CASSPLQGGRQYF. The CDR3 DNA sequence: TGTGCCAGCAGTCCACTACAGGGGGGGAGGCAGTACTTC. The V and J genes are TRBV27 and TRBJ2-7; weak D call: TRBD1 (8 bases). CDR3 size: 13 residues. Trimming removed 5 bases from V and 9 bases from J, with 17 bases in between. Per the germline V gene, CDR1 is MNHEY and CDR2 is SMNVEV (reference sequence).

This clonotype appeared a few times. This rearrangement joins TRBV6-2 or TRBV6-3 to TRBJ2-5; weak D call: TRBD1 (6 bases). Germline V gives CDR1 MNHEY, CDR2 SVGEGT. The CDR3 is made up of 15 amino acids. The germline V and J ends were trimmed by 1 base and 3 bases, with 12 bases remaining between them. CDR3 in DNA: TGTGCCAGCAGTTACTTAGGGGGAGCTGAAGAGACCCAGTACTTC. As protein: CASSYLGGAEETQYF.

V usage is TRBV20-1 and J usage is TRBJ1-5; 9 positions match TRBD1. Germline CDR1 is DFQATT and CDR2 is SNEGSKA (reference sequence). The V and J ends lost 6 bases and 3 bases, in that order; junction bases with no gene match: 9. The CDR3 spans 15 residues. CDR3 residues: CSARAGTGYNQPQHF. CDR3 DNA sequence: TGCAGTGCCCGGGCGGGGACAGGGTACAATCAGCCCCAGCATTTT.

This sequence joins TRBV19 and TRBJ1-1, with a weak D call TRBD1 (5 bases). The ends were cut back, 4 bases at V and 4 bases at J, with 10 bases in the middle. The CDR3 sequence is 13 residues long. Germline-derived CDR1 and CDR2 are LNHDA and SQIVND (reference sequence). The CDR3 DNA reads TGTGCCAGTAGTAATCAGGGTCGCACTGAAGCTTTCTTT. Protein: CASSNQGRTEAFF.

Points on this clonotype: One base away lies a much larger clone, so this may be a sequencing read error. The genes are TRBV7-8 and TRBJ1-1, with TRBD1 matching over 10 bases. V lost 5 bases to trimming and J lost 11 bases; unmatched junction nucleotides: 8. Germline CDR1 and CDR2: SGHVS and FQNEAQ. The CDR3 spans 13 residues. CDR3 nucleotides: TGTGCCAGCAGCGAGCGGGACAGGGGAGGTGCTTTCTTT. It encodes CASSERDRGGAFF.

This clonotype was seen at least ten times. The J gene is TRBJ2-7, the V gene TRBV20-1; D is unresolved. Germline CDR1 DFQATT, CDR2 SNEGSKA (reference sequence). V was clipped by 1 base and J by 4 bases, with 5 bases between them. There are 11 residues in the CDR3. CDR3 region: CSARVPYEQYF. DNA for the CDR3: TGCAGTGCTAGAGTTCCTTACGAGCAGTACTTC.

V usage is TRBV15 and J usage is TRBJ2-7; D tentatively fits TRBD1 or TRBD2 (5 bases each). V lost 0 bases, J lost 4 bases, and 10 bases lay in between. The CDR3 extends over 14 amino acids. From germline, CDR1 is LNHNV and CDR2 YYDKDF (reference sequence). The CDR3 coding sequence is TGTGCCACCAGCAGAGAAGAGGGGCGGTACGAGCAGTACTTC. It translates to CATSREEGRYEQYF.

This clonotype was detected many times. The CDR3 DNA is TGTGCCAGCAGCCAACCTGCGGGACAGGGCAATTCACCCCTCCACTTT. As protein: CASSQPAGQGNSPLHF. The rearrangement links TRBV28 to TRBJ1-6; 9 positions agree with TRBD1. Losses at the gene ends were 6 bases for V and 7 bases for J; bases not matched to a gene: 10. The CDR3 runs 16 residues. Germline CDR1 reads MDHEN; CDR2 reads SYDVKM.

This clonotype has at least ten counts. CDR3 nucleotide sequence: TGTGCCAGCAGCCGTAGGGGTTCCGCCTACGAGCAGTACTTC. Amino acid sequence: CASSRRGSAYEQYF. The chain joins TRBV27 to TRBJ2-7; D possibly corresponds to TRBD1 (5 bases). The CDR3 runs to 14 residues. V was pared by 6 bases and J by 2 bases, with 14 bases between. Looked up from germline, CDR1 is MNHEY and CDR2 is SMNVEV (reference sequence).